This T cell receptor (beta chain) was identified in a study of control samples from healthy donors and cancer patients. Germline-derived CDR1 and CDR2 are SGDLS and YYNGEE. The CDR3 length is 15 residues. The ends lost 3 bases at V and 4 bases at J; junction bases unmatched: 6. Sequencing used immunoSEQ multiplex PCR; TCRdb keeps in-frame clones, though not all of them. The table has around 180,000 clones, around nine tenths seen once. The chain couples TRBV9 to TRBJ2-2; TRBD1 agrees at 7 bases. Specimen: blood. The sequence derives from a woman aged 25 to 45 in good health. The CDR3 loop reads CASSGPDRPTGELFF. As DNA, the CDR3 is TGTGCCAGCAGCGGCCCGGACAGGCCCACCGGGGAGCTGTTTTTT.